The 2 T cell receptor beta chains given below trace back to one sample, sequenced in a study of blood T cell repertoires in COVID-19. Sequencing was performed with immunoSEQ multiplex PCR; in TCRdb, only in-frame clones are kept and a portion is missing. The repertoire includes 100,000 to 150,000 clones, almost 70% of them detected once, and approximately 2% sits in the top ten. Sequenced input: peripheral blood. The receptors were gathered from an older woman with acute or convalescent COVID-19.

The table lists this clone with a few counts. The chain links TRBV9 to TRBJ2-7, with 8 bases matching TRBD2. CDR1 is SGDLS, CDR2 YYNGEE, per germline. V gave up 1 base and J gave up 6 bases; unmatched junction bases: 6. CDR3 size: 14 residues. CDR3 sequence (DNA): TGTGCCAGCAGCGTAAGCGGGAGCAGAACCGAGCAGTACTTC. Translation: CASSVSGSRTEQYF.

The CDR3 nucleotides read TGTGCCAGCAGTTTCTGGACGGGAGGATGGAGGCTGAACACTGAAGCTTTCTTT. Protein sequence: CASSFWTGGWRLNTEAFF. The rearrangement joins TRBV6-2 or TRBV6-3 to TRBJ1-1; D gene ambiguous. In germline, CDR1 is MNHEY, CDR2 SVGEGT. The CDR3 length is 18 residues. The V end was cut by 4 bases, the J end by 0 bases, with 21 bases between.